The rows below give T cell receptor beta chains drawn from one sample of a study of control samples from healthy donors and cancer patients. The repertoire was sequenced with immunoSEQ multiplex PCR; TCRdb's copy has only in-frame clones and lacks some. The table records around 140,000 clones, 80% to 95% of them present only once. The specimen sequenced was blood. The receptors shown here come from a man aged 18 to 35 in good health. Both conserved end residues are part of each CDR3. D genes are given only for firm matches. Some rows mark clone size as missing; the rest say once, few, many or name a class of expanded clone.

>TRBD2|TRBJ2-7|TRBV28|.
CASSFERELNEQYF
TGTGCCAGCAGTTTCGAGCGGGAGCTCAACGAGCAGTACTTC
>.|TRBJ1-1|TRBV6-5|.
CASIWAGEGDTEAFF
TGTGCCAGCATTTGGGCAGGGGAGGGGGACACTGAAGCTTTCTTT
>.|TRBJ1-4|TRBV5-1|.
CASSFQGGNEKLFF
TGCGCCAGCAGCTTTCAAGGCGGCAATGAAAAACTGTTTTTT
>.|TRBJ2-7|TRBV7-9|.
CASSLWGSEQYF
TGTGCCAGCAGCTTGTGGGGTTCCGAGCAGTACTTC
>.|TRBJ1-5|TRBV12-3/TRBV12-4|.
CASSLGNQPQHF
TGTGCCAGCAGCTTGGGCAATCAGCCCCAGCATTTT
>TRBD2|TRBJ2-2|TRBV6-2/TRBV6-3|few
CASSYPRTSGRGTGELFF
TGTGCCAGCAGTTACCCGAGGACTAGCGGGAGGGGCACCGGGGAGCTGTTTTTT
>.|TRBJ2-1|TRBV6-2/TRBV6-3|.
CASSYSGVRYNEQFF
TGTGCCAGCAGTTACTCGGGGGTACGGTACAATGAGCAGTTCTTC
>.|TRBJ1-2|TRBV19|.
CASSIGTSLGYTF
TGTGCCAGTAGTATCGGGACATCCCTTGGCTACACCTTC
>TRBD1|TRBJ2-1|TRBV7-8|.
CASSFMRQGRLSYNEQFF
TGTGCCAGCAGCTTTATGCGACAGGGGCGCCTCTCCTACAATGAGCAGTTCTTC
>.|TRBJ1-5|TRBV7-2|once
CASSSLEAHQPQHF
TGTGCCAGCAGCTCTTTGGAGGCCCATCAGCCCCAGCATTTT
>.|TRBJ1-6|TRBV6-5|.
CASNLVGGRSPLHF
TGTGCCAGCAACCTGGTGGGAGGGAGATCACCCCTCCACTTT
>.|TRBJ1-2|TRBV28|.
CASSLSPAANGYTF
TGTGCCAGCAGTTTAAGTCCGGCAGCGAATGGCTACACCTTC
>TRBD1|TRBJ2-1|TRBV4-1|.
CASSQTGAEQFF
TGCGCCAGCAGCCAGACAGGGGCTGAGCAGTTCTTC
>TRBD2|TRBJ2-1|TRBV2|once
CASSDPGGNEQFF
TGTGCCAGCAGTGACCCGGGAGGCAATGAGCAGTTCTTC
>.|TRBJ1-6|TRBV5-1|.
CASSLFSQPNSPLHF
TGCGCCAGCAGCTTGTTTTCACAGCCTAATTCACCCCTCCACTTT
>.|TRBJ2-7|TRBV19|.
CASSTQGPRTYEQYF
TGTGCCAGTAGTACCCAGGGACCGAGAACCTACGAGCAGTACTTC
>.|TRBJ1-5|TRBV6-5|.
CASSQEGGTAKHF
TGTGCCAGCAGTCAGGAGGGGGGTACTGCAAAGCATTTT
>TRBD1|TRBJ1-5|TRBV6-2/TRBV6-3|.
CASSFKGQNQPQHF
TGTGCCAGCAGCTTTAAGGGACAGAATCAGCCCCAGCATTTT
>.|TRBJ2-7|TRBV6-2/TRBV6-3|.
CASSLTGTYEQYF
TGTGCCAGCAGCCTGACAGGTACCTACGAGCAGTACTTC